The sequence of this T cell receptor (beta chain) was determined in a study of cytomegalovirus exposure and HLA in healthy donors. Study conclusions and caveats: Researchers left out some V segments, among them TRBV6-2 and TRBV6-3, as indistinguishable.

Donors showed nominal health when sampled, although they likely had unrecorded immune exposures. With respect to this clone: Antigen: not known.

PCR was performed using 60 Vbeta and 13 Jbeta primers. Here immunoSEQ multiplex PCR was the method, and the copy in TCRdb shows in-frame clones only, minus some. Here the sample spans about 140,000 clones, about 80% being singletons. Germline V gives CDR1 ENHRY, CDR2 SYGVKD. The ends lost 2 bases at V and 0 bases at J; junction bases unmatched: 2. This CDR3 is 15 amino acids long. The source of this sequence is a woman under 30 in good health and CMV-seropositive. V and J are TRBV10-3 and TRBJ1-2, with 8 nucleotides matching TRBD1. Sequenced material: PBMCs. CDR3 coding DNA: TGTGCCATCAGTGAGGGACAGGGTACTAACTATGGCTACACCTTC. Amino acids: CAISEGQGTNYGYTF.